The 23 T cell receptor beta chains below come from one sample, sequenced in a study of cytomegalovirus exposure and HLA in healthy donors (dated by TCRdb to between 2016 and 2019). Library method: the immunoSEQ multiplex PCR assay. A mixture of 60 forward primers for TCR Vbeta segments and 13 reverse primers for TCR Jbeta segments was used in the multiplex PCR. TCRdb obtained this table from immuneACCESS and retained in-frame rearrangements with V and J assigned. These tables miss some clones; where compared with another copy, unresolved V genes account for less than half of the shortfall, and the remainder is unexplained. The sample table lists around 160,000 clones, more than 60% of them with a count of one. The leading ten clones occupy around 4.7% of the sample. Specimen: PBMCs. The receptors here all came from a male donor in good health and CMV-seronegative.

The V and J genes are TRBV7-3 and TRBJ2-1; tentatively, D is TRBD2 (6 bases). The ends were cut back, 8 bases at V and 4 bases at J, with 9 bases in the middle. CDR1 and CDR2 from the germline V gene are SGHTA and FQGTGA. The CDR3 extends over 12 amino acids. In nucleotides, the CDR3 is TGTGCCAGCGCTGGGGGGTACAATGAGCAGTTCTTC. Translated, it gives CASAGGYNEQFF.

The rearrangement joins TRBV7-9 to TRBJ2-5; possibly TRBD2 for D (7 bases). Germline-derived CDR1 and CDR2 are SEHNR and FQNEAQ (reference sequence). Trimming left V 6 bases short and J 5 bases short, with 19 bases between. This CDR3 is built from 15 residues. The CDR3 loop is CASRSKGGVGETQYF. The CDR3 nucleotides read TGTGCCAGCAGATCCAAGGGGGGGGTTGGGGAGACCCAGTACTTC.

The chain has TRBV2 and TRBJ2-5; the D gene is possibly TRBD1 (5 bases). TRBJ2-7 explains the end of the DNA better; the J call may be wrong. The CDR3 length is 12 residues. Germline loops: CDR1 SNHLY, CDR2 FYNNEI. CDR3 sequence: CASRVTGHEQYF. As DNA, the CDR3 is TGTGCCAGCAGAGTAACAGGCCACGAGCAGTACTTC.

This clone has only one observation. The CDR3 DNA reads as TGTGCCAGCAGCCAAGAGGGACTAGCGGGTTACGAGCAGTACTTC. Protein sequence: CASSQEGLAGYEQYF. The V call is TRBV14, the J call TRBJ2-7; 12 bases are a match to TRBD2. The length of the CDR3 is 15 residues. Germline loops: CDR1 SGHDN, CDR2 FVKESK. The trim removed 0 bases at V and 4 bases at J, leaving 1 base unmatched.

V usage is TRBV7-8 and J usage is TRBJ2-3; 15 nucleotides align to TRBD2. The CDR3 contains 17 residues. V lost 3 bases, J lost 0 bases, and 1 base stayed unmatched. CDR1 and CDR2 from the germline V gene are SGHVS and FQNEAQ. The CDR3 region has the DNA TGTGCCAGCAGCTTTGGGACTAGCGGGAGGAGCACAGATACGCAGTATTTT. Its translation: CASSFGTSGRSTDTQYF.

V gene TRBV7-2 combines with J gene TRBJ2-5; the match to TRBD1 covers 10 bases. TRBJ2-7 matches the DNA end more closely, so the J call is doubtful. Per the germline V gene, CDR1 is SGHTA and CDR2 is FQGNSA. The CDR3 loop spans 16 amino acids. CDR3 amino acids: CASSHQTGGLPYEQYF. In DNA form, the CDR3 reads TGTGCCAGCAGCCACCAGACAGGGGGCCTCCCCTACGAGCAGTACTTC.

This clone was seen a handful of times. The chain combines TRBV7-9 with TRBJ1-1, with TRBD1 as a possible D gene (6 bases). Trimming shortened V by 5 bases and J by 4 bases, and 26 bases separated the two germline ends. This CDR3 is 18 amino acids long. Germline CDR1 and CDR2: SEHNR and FQNEAQ (reference sequence). This CDR3 reads CASSRRLVTGSRGTEAFF. In DNA, the CDR3 is TGTGCCAGCAGCCGCCGGCTCGTGACAGGTTCAAGGGGCACTGAAGCTTTCTTT.

The chain couples TRBV6-5 to TRBJ2-1, with a weak D call TRBD2 (6 bases). CDR3 length equals 14 residues. V lost 5 bases to trimming and J lost 4 bases, with 12 bases between them. CDR1 and CDR2 from the germline V gene are MNHEY and SVGAGI. CDR3: CASSPGSRYNEQFF. CDR3 bases: TGTGCCAGCAGTCCCGGGAGTAGGTACAATGAGCAGTTCTTC.

This chain joins TRBV19 and TRBJ1-2; 7 nucleotides align to TRBD1. The length of the CDR3 is 14 residues. The junction had 5 bases not matched to a gene; V was cut back by 1 base and J by 6 bases. The germline V gene encodes CDR1 LNHDA and CDR2 SQIVND (reference sequence). The CDR3 nucleotides read TGTGCCAGTAGTATAGCCCCGACAGGGAATGGCTACACCTTC. This codes for CASSIAPTGNGYTF. The complete variable domain, with remaining parts taken from reference TRBV19 and TRBJ1-2, reads DGGITQSPKYLFRKEGQNVTLSCEQNLNHDAMYWYRQDPGQGLRLIYYSQIVNDFQKGDIAEGYSVSREKKESFPLTVTSAQKNPTAFYLCASSIAPTGNGYTFGSGTRLTVV.

The V gene is TRBV29-1, the J gene TRBJ2-7; 7 nucleotides agree with TRBD1. In germline, CDR1 is SQVTM, CDR2 ANQGSEA. The CDR3 is 13 amino acids. Trimming at V came to 4 bases and at J to 1 base, leaving 4 bases not matched to a gene. The CDR3 DNA is TGCAGCGTTGTCCAGGGGGATTCCTACGAGCAGTACTTC. This encodes CSVVQGDSYEQYF.

J is TRBJ2-5 and V is TRBV4-3, with a weak D call TRBD1 (6 bases). CDR1 LGHNA and CDR2 YSLEER come from the germline V gene. Between the trimmed V and J ends, which lost 2 bases and 5 bases, there was a span of 12 bases. This CDR3 has 14 residues. The CDR3 bases are TGCGCCAGCAGCCAAACAGGGACGGGCGAGACCCAGTACTTC. This sequence encodes CASSQTGTGETQYF.

V usage is TRBV5-1 and J usage is TRBJ2-3, with a tentative D call TRBD2 (6 bases). Germline V gene lookup returns CDR1 SGHRS and CDR2 YFSETQ. This CDR3 has 14 residues. V lost 4 bases, J lost 2 bases, and 11 bases lay in between. The CDR3 region has the DNA TGCGCCAGCAGCGGGGCGGGGAACACAGATACGCAGTATTTT. This encodes CASSGAGNTDTQYF.

The chain recombines TRBV4-1 with TRBJ1-1; perhaps TRBD1 as D (5 bases). Germline CDR1 and CDR2: MGHRA and YSYEKL. V gave up 5 bases and J gave up 5 bases, with 21 bases separating them. The length of the CDR3 is 16 residues. The CDR3 protein is CASSIAVGGERTEAFF. CDR3 nucleotides: TGCGCCAGCAGCATCGCGGTCGGGGGAGAACGAACTGAAGCTTTCTTT.

This chain uses TRBV5-1 with TRBJ2-3, with D possibly matching TRBD2 (6 bases). V was cut by 0 bases and J by 1 base, with 6 bases left in between. Germline CDR1 and CDR2: SGHRS and YFSETQ. The CDR3 runs to 14 residues. This CDR3 reads CASSLAGGTDTQYF. CDR3 nucleotide sequence: TGCGCCAGCAGCTTGGCGGGGGGCACAGATACGCAGTATTTT.

This sequence joins TRBV6-1 and TRBJ1-5; 10 nucleotides agree with TRBD1. This CDR3 is built from 14 residues. CDR1 and CDR2 from the germline V gene are MNHNS and SASEGT. V was clipped by 5 bases and J by 4 bases; unmatched bases: 2. CDR3 sequence: CASSTDRGNQPQHF. CDR3 in DNA: TGTGCCAGCAGTACGGACAGGGGGAATCAGCCCCAGCATTTT.

This clone was detected only a few times. The chain carries TRBV9 and TRBJ2-7, with 9 nucleotides matching TRBD1. The germline CDR1 and CDR2 sequences are SGDLS and YYNGEE. V dropped 1 base and J dropped 4; count of bases not matched to a gene: 3. This CDR3 comprises 14 residues. CDR3 coding DNA: TGTGCCAGCAGCGTACTGGACAGGGGTTACGAGCAGTACTTC. Translation gives CASSVLDRGYEQYF.

The rearrangement links TRBV7-2 to TRBJ2-2; 9 bases are a match to TRBD2. Germline-derived CDR1 and CDR2 are SGHTA and FQGNSA. The junction had 11 bases not matched to a gene; V was cut back by 8 bases and J by 7 bases. CDR3 size: 15 residues. CDR3: CASSVAGVLGGELFF. The CDR3 DNA sequence: TGTGCCAGCTCAGTAGCGGGAGTCTTGGGCGGGGAGCTGTTTTTT.

V is TRBV11-2 and J is TRBJ2-7, with a possible D match to TRBD2 (5 bases). There are 14 residues in the CDR3. Germline CDR1 SGHAT, CDR2 FQNNGV. With 1 base removed from V and 6 bases from J, the gap between germline ends came to 13 bases. The CDR3 loop reads CASSLAGRRLEQYF. As DNA, the CDR3 is TGTGCCAGCAGCTTAGCTGGAAGGAGGCTCGAGCAGTACTTC.

V gene TRBV6-1 combines with J gene TRBJ2-2; 9 bases align to TRBD1. The length of the CDR3 is 14 residues. Germline CDR1 reads MNHNS; CDR2 reads SASEGT. The trim removed 6 bases at V and 3 bases at J, leaving 2 bases unmatched. Written as DNA, the CDR3 is TGTGCCAGCAGAAGACAGGGGGACACCGGGGAGCTGTTTTTT. Its protein is CASRRQGDTGELFF.

A word on this clone: Germline is not matched at one junction end, which may reflect a read error. This chain uses TRBV2 with TRBJ1-3, with a weak D call TRBD1 (5 bases). Germline V gene sequence: CDR1 SNHLY, CDR2 FYNNEI. CDR3 length: 18 amino acids. The CDR3: CARSSEIDDWGSGSTIYF. CDR3 bases: TGTGCCAGATCTTCCGAAATAGACGACTGGGGCTCTGGAAGCACCATATATTTT. Complete variable domain (other parts from reference TRBV2 and TRBJ1-3): EPEVTQTPSHQVTQMGQEVILRCVPISNHLYFYWYRQILGQKVEFLVSFYNNEISEKSEIFDDQFSVERPDGSNFTLKIRSTKLEDSAMYFCARSSEIDDWGSGSTIYFGEGSWLTVV.

The rearrangement uses TRBV11-3 and TRBJ2-1, with TRBD2 identical over 8 bases. Germline trimming cut 5 bases from V and 2 bases from J; bases unmatched to any gene: 5. Per germline, CDR1 SGHNT and CDR2 YENEEA. The length of the CDR3 is 15 residues. The CDR3 DNA reads as TGTGCCAGCAGCCCCGGGGGGGGGACCTACAATGAGCAGTTCTTC. Translation gives CASSPGGGTYNEQFF.

This clone came up once. The genes are TRBV5-1 and TRBJ2-5; 9 positions match TRBD1. The germline gives CDR1 SGHRS, CDR2 YFSETQ. This CDR3 is built from 15 residues. Trimming took 5 bases from V and 4 from J; bases not matched to a gene: 9. CDR3 sequence (DNA): TGCGCCAGCAGTCTAGCCACAGGGGGCGTAGAGACCCAGTACTTC. It specifies CASSLATGGVETQYF.

V and J are TRBV9 and TRBJ2-3; 7 bases agree with TRBD2. The CDR3 has 18 amino acids. The V gene's germline CDR1 is SGDLS and CDR2 YYNGEE. V was pared by 0 bases and J by 5 bases, with 15 bases of the junction left unmatched. The CDR3 region is CASSVAPKREPEGDTQYF. The DNA of the CDR3 is TGTGCCAGCAGCGTAGCCCCCAAGCGGGAACCTGAGGGAGATACGCAGTATTTT.